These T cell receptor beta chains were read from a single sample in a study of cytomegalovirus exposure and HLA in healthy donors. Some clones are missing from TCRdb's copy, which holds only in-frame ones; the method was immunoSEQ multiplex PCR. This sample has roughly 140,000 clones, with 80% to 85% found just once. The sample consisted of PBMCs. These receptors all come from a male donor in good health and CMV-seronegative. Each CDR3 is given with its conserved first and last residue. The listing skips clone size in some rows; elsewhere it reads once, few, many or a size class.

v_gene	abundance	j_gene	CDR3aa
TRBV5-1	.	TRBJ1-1	CASSRDYTGRNTEAFF
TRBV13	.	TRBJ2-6	CASSLVVASGANVLTF
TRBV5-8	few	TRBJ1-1	CASSLAQLNTEAFF
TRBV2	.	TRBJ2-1	CASSDIWDRDAHEQFF
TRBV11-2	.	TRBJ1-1	CASSLTGEVGTEAFF
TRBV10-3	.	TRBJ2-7	CAIRTGGGEQYF
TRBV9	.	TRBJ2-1	CASGVSSYNEQFF
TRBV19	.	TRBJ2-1	CASSIKGQTYNEQFF
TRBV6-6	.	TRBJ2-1	CASSRGLLGNEQFF
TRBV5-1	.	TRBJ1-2	CASSRGGGYTF
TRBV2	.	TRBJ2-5	CASSTTLIYF
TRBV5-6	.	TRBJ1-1	CASSLIPGQSNTEAFF
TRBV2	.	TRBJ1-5	CASSRTGSVYSNQPQHF
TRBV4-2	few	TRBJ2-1	CASSQGGLGSYNEQFF
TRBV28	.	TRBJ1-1	CASSLYPGPTEAFF
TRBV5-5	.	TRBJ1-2	CASSPSLANYGYTF
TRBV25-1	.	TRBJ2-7	CASSDIRFTYEQYF
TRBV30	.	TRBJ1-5	CAWSVLGQPQHF
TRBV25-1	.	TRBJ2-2	CASSESGVVTGELFF
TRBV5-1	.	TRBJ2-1	CASSLLAGGYNEQFF
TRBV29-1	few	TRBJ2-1	CSVERGQGANEQFF
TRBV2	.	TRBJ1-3	CASSVSPDNQGNTIYF
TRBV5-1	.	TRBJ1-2	CASSFTPIGQDPNYGYTF
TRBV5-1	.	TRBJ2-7	CASSLDGTGDDYEQYF
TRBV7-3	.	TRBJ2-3	CASSSSGLAGVRAPQYF
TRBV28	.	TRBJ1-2	CASSLGVGVIFAF
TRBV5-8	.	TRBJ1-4	CASSSYRGANEKLFF
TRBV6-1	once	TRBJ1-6	CASSDGLGIYNSPLHF
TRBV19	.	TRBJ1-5	CASSRFGQGRNQPQHF
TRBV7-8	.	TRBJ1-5	CASSKQGRNQPQHF
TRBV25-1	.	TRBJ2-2	CASSEGQYTGELFF
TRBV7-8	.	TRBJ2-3	CASSSYGTDTQYF
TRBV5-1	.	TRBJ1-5	CASSLTGDQPQHF
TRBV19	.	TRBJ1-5	CASSILQGMGVGQPQHF
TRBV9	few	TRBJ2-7	CASSVQGGSYEQYF
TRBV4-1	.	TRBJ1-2	CASSQEMGQYGYTF
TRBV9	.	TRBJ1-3	CASSLTAGGSGNTIYF
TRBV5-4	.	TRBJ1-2	CASSSVVTGGSYGYTF
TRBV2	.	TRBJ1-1	CASSPGMNTEAFF
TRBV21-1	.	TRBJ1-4	CASSKTWDSNEKLFF
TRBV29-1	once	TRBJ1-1	CSVGAALGNEAFF
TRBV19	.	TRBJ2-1	CASSMTDTRGQFF
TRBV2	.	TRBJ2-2	CASSEKRETGELFF